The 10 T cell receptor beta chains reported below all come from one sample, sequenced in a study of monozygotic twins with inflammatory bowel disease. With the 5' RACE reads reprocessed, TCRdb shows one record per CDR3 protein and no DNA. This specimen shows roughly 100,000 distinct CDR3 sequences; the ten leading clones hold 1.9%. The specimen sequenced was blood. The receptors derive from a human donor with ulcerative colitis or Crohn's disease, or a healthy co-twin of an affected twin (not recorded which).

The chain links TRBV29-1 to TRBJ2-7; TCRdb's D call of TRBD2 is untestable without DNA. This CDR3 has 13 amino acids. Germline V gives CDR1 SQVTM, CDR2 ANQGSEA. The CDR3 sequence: CSVDSGQGYEQYF.

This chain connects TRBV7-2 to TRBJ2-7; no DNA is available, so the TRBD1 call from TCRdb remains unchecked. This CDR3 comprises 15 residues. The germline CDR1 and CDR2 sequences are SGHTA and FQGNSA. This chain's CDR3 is CASSSDRGPWYEQYF.

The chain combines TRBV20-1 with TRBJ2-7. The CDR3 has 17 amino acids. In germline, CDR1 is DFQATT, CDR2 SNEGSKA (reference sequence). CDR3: CSASEIWGSEEYYEQYF.

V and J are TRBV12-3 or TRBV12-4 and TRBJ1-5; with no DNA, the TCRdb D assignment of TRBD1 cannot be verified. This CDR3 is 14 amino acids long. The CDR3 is CASSYRGGRQPQHF.

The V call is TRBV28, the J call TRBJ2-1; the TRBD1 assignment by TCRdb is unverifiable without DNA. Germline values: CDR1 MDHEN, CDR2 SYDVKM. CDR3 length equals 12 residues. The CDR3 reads CASSTGGALGFF.

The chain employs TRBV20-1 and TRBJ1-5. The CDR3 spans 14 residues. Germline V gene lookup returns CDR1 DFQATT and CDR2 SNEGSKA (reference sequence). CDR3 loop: CSAPGLLSNQPQHF.

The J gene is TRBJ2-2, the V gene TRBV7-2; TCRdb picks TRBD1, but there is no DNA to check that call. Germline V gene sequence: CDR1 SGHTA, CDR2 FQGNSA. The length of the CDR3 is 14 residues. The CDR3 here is CASSPTGLTGELFF. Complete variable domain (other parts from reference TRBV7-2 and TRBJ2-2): GAGVSQSPSNKVTEKGKDVELRCDPISGHTALYWYRQSLGQGLEFLIYFQGNSAPDKSGLPSDRFSAERTGGSVSTLTIQRTQQEDSAVYLCASSPTGLTGELFFGEGSRLTVL.

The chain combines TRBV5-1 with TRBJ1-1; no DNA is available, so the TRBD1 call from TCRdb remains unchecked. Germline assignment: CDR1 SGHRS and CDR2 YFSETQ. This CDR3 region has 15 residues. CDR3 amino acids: CASSPGTGFGTEAFF. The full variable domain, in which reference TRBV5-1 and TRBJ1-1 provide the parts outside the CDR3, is KAGVTQTPRYLIKTRGQQVTLSCSPISGHRSVSWYQQTPGQGLQFLFEYFSETQRNKGNFPGRFSGRQFSNSRSEMNVSTLELGDSALYLCASSPGTGFGTEAFFGQGTRLTVV.

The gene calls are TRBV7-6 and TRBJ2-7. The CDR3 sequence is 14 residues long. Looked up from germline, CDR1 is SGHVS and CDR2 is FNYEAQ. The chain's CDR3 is CASSHSRVSYGQYF. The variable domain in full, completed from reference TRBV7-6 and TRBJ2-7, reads GAGVSQSPRYKVTKRGQDVALRCDPISGHVSLYWYRQALGQGPEFLTYFNYEAQQDKSGLPNDRFSAERPEGSISTLTIQRTEQRDSAMYRCASSHSRVSYGQYFGPGTRLTVT.

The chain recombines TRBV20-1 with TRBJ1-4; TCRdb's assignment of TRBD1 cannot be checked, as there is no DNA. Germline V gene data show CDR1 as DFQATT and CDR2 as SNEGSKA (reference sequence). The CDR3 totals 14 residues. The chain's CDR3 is CSARPRGSDEKLFF.